Below are 27 T cell receptor beta chains sequenced from a single sample in a study of neoadjuvant anti-PD-1 for oral cavity cancer. Generated by immunoSEQ multiplex PCR, the TCRdb table keeps only in-frame clones and is missing some. This table has 55,000 to 75,000 clones, more than 65% appearing once. Sample: PBMCs, taken before nivolumab (anti-PD-1) treatment. Receptors were obtained from a person aged 35-79 years with oral cavity squamous cell carcinoma.

The chain carries TRBV28 and TRBJ2-3, with TRBD2 identical over 10 bases. This CDR3 contains 16 residues. Germline V lookup: CDR1 MDHEN, CDR2 SYDVKM. V lost 6 bases, J lost 6 bases, and 12 bases stayed unmatched. CDR3 sequence: CASSSGRLAGGDTQYF. The CDR3, as DNA: TGTGCCAGCAGCAGCGGCCGACTAGCGGGCGGGGATACGCAGTATTTT.

This clone occurred once. The rearrangement links TRBV5-4 to TRBJ2-3, with TRBD2 matching 8 bases. Looked up from germline, CDR1 is SGHNT and CDR2 is YYREEE (reference sequence). CDR3 length: 15 residues. Trimming removed 2 bases from V and 2 bases from J; junction bases left unmatched: 4. The DNA for the CDR3 is TGTGCCAGCAGCTTAACTAGCGGAGCCACAGATACGCAGTATTTT. This gives the protein CASSLTSGATDTQYF.

The rearrangement links TRBV27 to TRBJ2-3; possibly TRBD1 or TRBD2 for D (6 bases each). CDR3 length: 15 residues. Germline assignment: CDR1 MNHEY and CDR2 SMNVEV (reference sequence). Deletions cut 6 bases from V and 1 base from J, with 14 bases between. The CDR3 DNA reads as TGTGCCAGCAGGGGGGCGGGGACGGGCACAGATACGCAGTATTTT. Protein product: CASRGAGTGTDTQYF.

The CDR3 loop is CASRLAGGSYNSPLHF. The DNA of the CDR3 is TGTGCCAGCAGGCTGGCAGGGGGGTCCTATAATTCACCCCTCCACTTT. The rearrangement uses TRBV2 and TRBJ1-6; 7 bases agree with TRBD1. This CDR3 has 16 amino acids. CDR1 and CDR2 (germline): SNHLY, FYNNEI. The V segment lost 6 bases and the J segment 1 base; nucleotides outside the gene matches: 6.

The chain carries TRBV28 and TRBJ2-1, with a possible D match to TRBD2 (6 bases). From germline, CDR1 is MDHEN and CDR2 SYDVKM. Between the trimmed V and J ends, which lost 10 bases and 5 bases, there was a span of 15 bases. The length of the CDR3 is 13 residues. The CDR3 sequence is CATPGEANNEQFF. In DNA form, the CDR3 reads TGTGCCACCCCGGGGGAGGCCAACAATGAGCAGTTCTTC.

This clone was counted between two and nine times. V gene TRBV11-2 combines with J gene TRBJ1-6, with D hard to call. CDR1 and CDR2 (germline): SGHAT, FQNNGV. V was shortened by 5 bases and J by 9 bases, with 17 bases between the two germline ends. The CDR3 extends over 15 amino acids. In DNA, the CDR3 is TGTGCCAGCAGCGGCTCACAGCCCGGTGGTTCACCCCTCCACTTT. Its protein product is CASSGSQPGGSPLHF.

The CDR3 region has the DNA TGCGCCAGCAGCCCGCGGAGGAGAAATGAGCAGTTCTTC. This gives the protein CASSPRRRNEQFF. The V call is TRBV5-1, the J call TRBJ2-1, with a weak D call TRBD2 (5 bases). CDR3 length equals 13 residues. The V gene's germline CDR1 is SGHRS and CDR2 YFSETQ. Trimming stripped 4 bases from V and 7 bases from J, with 12 bases between.

The chain couples TRBV5-6 to TRBJ2-7, with D unclear. V lost 2 bases and J 2 bases, leaving 5 bases between the germline ends. This CDR3 has 12 residues. Germline V gene sequence: CDR1 SGHDT, CDR2 YYEEEE. CDR3 nucleotide sequence: TGTGCCAGCAGCTTTAGCCCCTACGAGCAGTACTTC. Translated: CASSFSPYEQYF.

The chain combines TRBV5-5 with TRBJ2-7; 8 nucleotides match TRBD1. Germline assignment: CDR1 SGHKS and CDR2 YYEKEE (reference sequence). V lost 4 bases, J lost 0 bases, and 6 bases stayed unmatched. This CDR3 contains 15 residues. CDR3 in DNA: TGTGCCAGCAGCCCGGGACAGGCCGACTCCTACGAGCAGTACTTC. Translating it yields CASSPGQADSYEQYF. Full variable domain (outside the CDR3, taken from reference TRBV5-5 and TRBJ2-7): DAGVTQSPTHLIKTRGQQVTLRCSPISGHKSVSWYQQVLGQGPQFIFQYYEKEERGRGNFPDRFSARQFPNYSSELNVNALLLGDSALYLCASSPGQADSYEQYFGPGTRLTVT.

The chain carries TRBV15 and TRBJ1-4; perhaps TRBD1 as D (5 bases). Germline assignment: CDR1 LNHNV and CDR2 YYDKDF (reference sequence). The V end lost 5 bases, the J end lost 4 bases, and 14 bases lay between the germline ends. The CDR3 is 15 residues long. The CDR3: CATSPFTGFNEKLFF. The DNA of the CDR3 is TGTGCCACCAGCCCCTTTACAGGCTTTAATGAAAAACTGTTTTTT.

The chain is built from TRBV13 and TRBJ2-7; D not resolved. CDR1 and CDR2 (germline): PRHDT, FYEKMQ (reference sequence). Trimming took 0 bases from V and 2 from J, leaving 5 bases between them. The CDR3 has 13 residues. The CDR3 DNA sequence: TGTGCCAGCAGCTTAGGACTAACCTACGAGCAGTACTTC. Translating it yields CASSLGLTYEQYF.

The chain uses TRBV28 and TRBJ1-1, with a tentative D call TRBD1 (5 bases). Germline loops: CDR1 MDHEN, CDR2 SYDVKM. V was cut by 10 bases and J by 0 bases, with 15 bases left in between. The CDR3 sequence is 14 residues long. CDR3 nucleotide sequence: TGTGCCATCGAGAGAGGGACGGTGAACACTGAAGCTTTCTTT. Amino acids: CAIERGTVNTEAFF.

This chain connects TRBV7-9 to TRBJ2-7; D not certain. V was pared by 4 bases and J by 3 bases, with 10 bases between. The CDR3 is 13 residues long. CDR1 is SEHNR and CDR2 is FQNEAQ in the germline V gene (reference sequence). This CDR3 is CASSSPYLYEQYF. CDR3 nucleotides: TGTGCCAGCAGCTCGCCCTATCTCTACGAGCAGTACTTC.

The V call is TRBV14, the J call TRBJ2-1; TRBD1 agrees at 8 bases. Germline V lookup: CDR1 SGHDN, CDR2 FVKESK. There are 16 residues in the CDR3. V shed 4 bases and J 0 bases; nucleotides not matched to a gene: 5. CDR3 loop: CASSRQGPSSYNEQFF. In DNA form, the CDR3 reads TGTGCCAGCAGCCGACAGGGGCCGAGCTCCTACAATGAGCAGTTCTTC.

The chain joins TRBV4-1 to TRBJ2-5; possibly TRBD2 for D (6 bases). V lost 4 bases and J lost 5, with 17 bases in between. This CDR3 spans 15 amino acids. Germline CDR1 MGHRA, CDR2 YSYEKL. CDR3 in amino acids: CASSPVGGVRETQYF. In DNA form, the CDR3 reads TGCGCCAGCAGCCCAGTGGGGGGAGTCCGGGAGACCCAGTACTTC.

The rearrangement links TRBV9 to TRBJ2-1, with TRBD1 as a possible D gene (7 bases). V lost 0 bases and J lost 5, with 12 bases in between. The CDR3 totals 15 residues. CDR1 is SGDLS, CDR2 YYNGEE, per germline. CDR3 loop: CASSVGAGGNNEQFF. The CDR3, as DNA: TGTGCCAGCAGCGTAGGGGCAGGGGGGAACAATGAGCAGTTCTTC.

The V and J genes are TRBV2 and TRBJ1-5; no clear D gene. CDR1 is SNHLY, CDR2 FYNNEI, per germline. Between the trimmed V and J ends, which lost 1 base and 3 bases, there was a span of 10 bases. The CDR3 is 15 amino acids. In DNA, the CDR3 is TGTGCCAGCAGTGAAGGGGCACAGCCCAATCAGCCCCAGCATTTT. Protein: CASSEGAQPNQPQHF.

This chain joins TRBV19 and TRBJ2-2; D is perhaps TRBD1 or TRBD2 (5 bases each). V lost 1 base and J 0 bases, leaving 6 bases between the germline ends. CDR1 and CDR2 (germline): LNHDA, SQIVND (reference sequence). The CDR3 sequence is 15 residues long. The CDR3, as DNA: TGTGCCAGTAGTATAGGAGGGGCGAACACCGGGGAGCTGTTTTTT. The encoded protein is CASSIGGANTGELFF.

The chain has TRBV6-5 and TRBJ2-7; no definite D call. This CDR3 has 16 amino acids. The germline V gene encodes CDR1 MNHEY and CDR2 SVGAGI. V gave up 4 bases and J gave up 1 base, with 17 bases separating them. The CDR3 loop reads CASSSIGTALSYEQYF. In DNA, the CDR3 is TGTGCCAGCAGTTCCATTGGCACGGCTCTTTCCTACGAGCAGTACTTC.

The CDR3, as DNA: TGTGCCAGTAGTTTTGCAGGCTCGCCCTACGAGCAGTACTTC. Translating gives CASSFAGSPYEQYF. The gene calls are TRBV19 and TRBJ2-7; D is unresolved. Per germline, CDR1 LNHDA and CDR2 SQIVND (reference sequence). V lost 5 bases to trimming and J lost 2 bases, with 13 bases between them. The CDR3 has 14 residues.

V gene TRBV27 combines with J gene TRBJ2-7, with TRBD1 as a possible D gene (5 bases). The V end was cut by 0 bases, the J end by 3 bases, with 15 bases between. Germline CDR1 MNHEY, CDR2 SMNVEV (reference sequence). This CDR3 spans 16 amino acids. For the CDR3, the DNA is TGTGCCAGCAGTTTATCCCCCCAGGGTGCGGTCTACGAGCAGTACTTC. It codes for CASSLSPQGAVYEQYF.

The chain is built from TRBV5-1 and TRBJ2-5; TRBD2 matches 14 bases. Germline CDR1 SGHRS, CDR2 YFSETQ. The V gene end was trimmed by 4 bases and the J gene end by 2 bases; junction bases not matched to a gene: 4. The CDR3 extends over 16 amino acids. CDR3 protein: CASSPGLAGGQETQYF. In nucleotides, the CDR3 is TGCGCCAGCAGCCCCGGACTAGCGGGGGGTCAAGAGACCCAGTACTTC.

The V gene is TRBV27, the J gene TRBJ2-3; D is undetermined. Germline-derived CDR1 and CDR2 are MNHEY and SMNVEV (reference sequence). CDR3 length: 13 amino acids. V dropped 3 bases and J dropped 4 bases, with 8 bases sitting between them. CDR3 in DNA: TGTGCCAGCAGTTTGGCTAGTTCAGATACGCAGTATTTT. It encodes CASSLASSDTQYF.

Relative to its sample, this clone is medium-sized. The gene calls are TRBV14 and TRBJ1-6; 9 bases line up with TRBD1. Germline lookup yields CDR1 SGHDN and CDR2 FVKESK. V gave up 7 bases and J gave up 6 bases; unmatched junction bases: 7. This CDR3 has 15 residues. The CDR3 DNA is TGTGCCAGCACCACAGGGGGCGCGGGTAATTCACCCCTCCACTTT. Translating it yields CASTTGGAGNSPLHF.

The V gene is TRBV30, the J gene TRBJ2-5; D is tentatively TRBD1 or TRBD2 (5 bases each). CDR3 length equals 14 residues. Germline V gives CDR1 GTSNPN, CDR2 SVGIG (reference sequence). The V and J ends lost 3 bases and 5 bases respectively, with 16 bases between them. CDR3 sequence reads: CAWSSGTLRETQYF. In nucleotides, the CDR3 is TGTGCCTGGAGCTCCGGGACCCTACGGGAGACCCAGTACTTC. Supplemented by reference TRBV30 and TRBJ2-5, the full variable domain reads SQTIHQWPATLVQPVGSPLSLECTVEGTSNPNLYWYRQAAGRGLQLLFYSVGIGQISSEVPQNLSASRPQDRQFILSSKKLLLSDSGFYLCAWSSGTLRETQYFGPGTRLLVL.

The V call is TRBV10-2, the J call TRBJ2-3; D gene uncertain. Germline CDR1 reads WSHSY; CDR2 reads SAAADI. The ends were cut back, 5 bases at V and 0 bases at J, with 6 bases in the middle. The CDR3 runs to 13 residues. This CDR3 is CASSSLSTDTQYF. CDR3 DNA sequence: TGCGCCAGCAGTTCGTTGAGCACAGATACGCAGTATTTT.

V is TRBV9 and J is TRBJ2-3; 7 nucleotides agree with TRBD1. The CDR3 consists of 21 residues. The V segment lost 4 bases and the J segment 2 bases; nucleotides outside the gene matches: 25. Germline V gives CDR1 SGDLS, CDR2 YYNGEE. CDR3 bases: TGTGCCAGCAGCCAACAAACAACCCGGGACAGACCCTCACTCCCCACAGATACGCAGTATTTT. Protein: CASSQQTTRDRPSLPTDTQYF.